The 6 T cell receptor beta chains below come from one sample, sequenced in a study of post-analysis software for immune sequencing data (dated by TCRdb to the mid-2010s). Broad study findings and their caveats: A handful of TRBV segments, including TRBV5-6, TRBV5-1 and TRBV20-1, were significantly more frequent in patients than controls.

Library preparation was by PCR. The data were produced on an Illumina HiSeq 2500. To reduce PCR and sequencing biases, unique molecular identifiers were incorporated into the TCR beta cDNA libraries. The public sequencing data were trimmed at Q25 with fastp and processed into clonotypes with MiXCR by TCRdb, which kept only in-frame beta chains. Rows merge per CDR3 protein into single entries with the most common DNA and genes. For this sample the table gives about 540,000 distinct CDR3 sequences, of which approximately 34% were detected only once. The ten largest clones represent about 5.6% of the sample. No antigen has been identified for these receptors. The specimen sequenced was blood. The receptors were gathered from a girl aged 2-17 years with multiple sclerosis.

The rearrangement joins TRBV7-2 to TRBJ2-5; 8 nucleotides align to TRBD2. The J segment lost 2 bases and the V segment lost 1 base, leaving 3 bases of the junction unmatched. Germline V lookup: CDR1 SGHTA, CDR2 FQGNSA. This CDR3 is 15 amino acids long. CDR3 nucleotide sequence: TGTGCCAGCAGCTTAGGCGGGGGGTCGCAAGAGACCCAGTACTTC. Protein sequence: CASSLGGGSQETQYF.

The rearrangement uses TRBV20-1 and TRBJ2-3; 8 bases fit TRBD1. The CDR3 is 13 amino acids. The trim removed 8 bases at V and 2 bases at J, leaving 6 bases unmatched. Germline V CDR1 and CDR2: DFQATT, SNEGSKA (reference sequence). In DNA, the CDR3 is TGCAGTACGAACAGGGGGGACACAGATACGCAGTATTTT. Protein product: CSTNRGDTDTQYF.

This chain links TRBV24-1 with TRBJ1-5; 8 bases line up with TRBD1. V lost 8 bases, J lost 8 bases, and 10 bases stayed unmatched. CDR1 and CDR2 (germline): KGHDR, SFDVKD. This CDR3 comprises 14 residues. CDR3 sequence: CATTGTGRGKPQHF. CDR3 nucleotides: TGTGCCACCACTGGGACAGGCCGGGGGAAGCCCCAGCATTTT.

CDR3 DNA sequence: TGTGCCAGCAAGTCTCACCAGAACCAAGAGACCCAGTACTTC. Amino acid sequence: CASKSHQNQETQYF. This chain links TRBV2 with TRBJ2-5, with no clear D. V dropped 7 bases and J dropped 0 bases, with 12 bases sitting between them. Per germline, CDR1 SNHLY and CDR2 FYNNEI. The CDR3 consists of 14 residues.

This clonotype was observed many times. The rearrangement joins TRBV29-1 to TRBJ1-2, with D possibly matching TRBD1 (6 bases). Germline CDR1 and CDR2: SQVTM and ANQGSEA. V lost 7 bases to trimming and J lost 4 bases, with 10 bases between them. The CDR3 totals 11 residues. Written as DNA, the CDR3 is TGCAGCGCCACAGGGATCTATGGCTACACCTTC. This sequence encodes CSATGIYGYTF.

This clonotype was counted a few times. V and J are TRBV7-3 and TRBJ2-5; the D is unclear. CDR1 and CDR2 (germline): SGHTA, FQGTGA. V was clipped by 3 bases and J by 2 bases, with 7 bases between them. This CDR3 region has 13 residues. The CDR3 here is CASSLIVQETQYF. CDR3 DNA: TGTGCCAGCAGCTTGATCGTTCAAGAGACCCAGTACTTC.